Below, 4 T cell receptor beta chains from the same sample are listed, as sequenced in a study of neurological immune-mediated disorders. TCRdb used MiXCR to reprocess the 5' RACE reads, holding one entry per CDR3 protein. The data hold about 66,000 distinct CDR3 sequences, with around 4.8% observed a single time. Source material: PBMCs. The source of these receptors is a woman in her 70s with multiple sclerosis.

This clonotype was picked up many times. The rearrangement links TRBV3-1 to TRBJ2-7, with 9 bases matching TRBD2. J gave up 5 bases and V 4 bases, and 6 bases lay outside the gene matches. From germline, CDR1 is LGHDT and CDR2 YNNKEL (reference sequence). CDR3 size: 14 residues. The CDR3 region is CASSLSGSRDEQYF. The CDR3 DNA reads as TGTGCCAGCAGCCTTAGCGGGAGTCGGGACGAGCAGTACTTC.

This clonotype was observed at least ten times. V is TRBV20-1 and J is TRBJ2-5; D is unresolved. The CDR3 is made up of 11 amino acids. Germline CDR1 DFQATT, CDR2 SNEGSKA (reference sequence). The V gene lost 3 bases and the J gene lost 5 bases, with 7 bases spanning the gap. CDR3 loop: CSASHAETQYF. The CDR3 nucleotides read TGCAGTGCTAGTCATGCGGAGACCCAGTACTTC.

This clonotype was detected ten times or more. This rearrangement joins TRBV12-5 to TRBJ2-1; tentative D call: TRBD2 (7 bases). Germline V gene lookup returns CDR1 LGHNT and CDR2 FRNRAP. The CDR3 loop spans 16 amino acids. Trimming cost V 5 bases and J 5 bases, with 19 bases left between them. In DNA form, the CDR3 reads TGTGCTAGTGGTCCCGCCCGGGGGGCCCGCGACAATGAGCAGTTCTTC. This translates into CASGPARGARDNEQFF. Together with reference TRBV12-5 and TRBJ2-1, the CDR3 gives the full variable domain: DARVTQTPRHKVTEMGQEVTMRCQPILGHNTVFWYRQTMMQGLELLAYFRNRAPLDDSGMPKDRFSAEMPDATLATLKIQPSEPRDSAVYFCASGPARGARDNEQFFGPGTRLTVL.

This clonotype was counted many times. This sequence joins TRBV7-9 and TRBJ1-6; the match to TRBD1 covers 8 bases. V lost 4 bases, J lost 3 bases, and 5 bases stayed unmatched. CDR1 and CDR2 (germline): SEHNR, FQNEAQ (reference sequence). CDR3 size: 16 residues. The CDR3 is CASSSGQGFYNSPLHF. In DNA, the CDR3 is TGTGCCAGCAGCTCCGGACAGGGTTTCTATAATTCACCCCTCCACTTT. Combining the CDR3 with reference TRBV7-9 and TRBJ1-6 gives the whole variable domain DTGVSQNPRHKITKRGQNVTFRCDPISEHNRLYWYRQTLGQGPEFLTYFQNEAQLEKSRLLSDRFSAERPKGSFSTLEIQRTEQGDSAMYLCASSSGQGFYNSPLHFGNGTRLTVT.